The sequence of this T cell receptor (beta chain) was determined in a study of radiotherapy plus CTLA-4 blockade in lung cancer (dated by TCRdb to 2016 to 2019). Background for the entire study: Objective responses occurred in roughly 20% of enrolled patients, and around 29% achieved disease control. What the study reported, not specific to this receptor: TCR clones derived from tumors expanded in peripheral blood after treatment with radiotherapy and ipilimumab. Early dynamic changes in blood T cell clones, together with increased serum interferon-beta after radiation, were reported as the strongest predictors of response.

The germline V gene supplies CDR1 KGHSH and CDR2 LQKENI. V trim: 6 bases; J trim: 0 bases; unmatched bases: 14. The CDR3 holds 19 amino acids from the cysteine to the phenylalanine. Just CDR3 DNA is preserved here, 57 bases in frame from base 1. Library preparation used the immunoSEQ multiplex PCR assay. Imported from immuneACCESS, the table was reduced by TCRdb to in-frame sequences with V and J called. These copies leave out some clones; in studies compared against another copy, an unresolved V gene accounts for under half, and the cause of the remainder is not known. The sample contains some 110,000 clones, roughly 74% of them found a single time. The leading ten clones occupy approximately 4.7% of the sample. Focal radiation therapy combined with CTLA-4 blockade (ipilimumab) was tested in patients with chemo-refractory metastatic non-small-cell lung cancer. Concerning this clone: Its antigen remains undetermined. Per-base quality was not reported, and no clone a single base away is much larger than it.

Sequencing used peripheral blood, obtained from a patient treated with radiotherapy plus ipilimumab. In this chain, TRBV18 is recombined with TRBJ1-5; the junction holds 10 bases that match TRBD1. This TCR derives from a human donor with non-small cell lung cancer who had a partial response to radiotherapy plus ipilimumab. The CDR3 region has the sequence CASSREGGTGVNSNQPQHF. The nucleotide sequence reads TGTGCCAGCTCTCGTGAAGGGGGGACAGGGGTTAATAGCAATCAGCCCCAGCATTTT.